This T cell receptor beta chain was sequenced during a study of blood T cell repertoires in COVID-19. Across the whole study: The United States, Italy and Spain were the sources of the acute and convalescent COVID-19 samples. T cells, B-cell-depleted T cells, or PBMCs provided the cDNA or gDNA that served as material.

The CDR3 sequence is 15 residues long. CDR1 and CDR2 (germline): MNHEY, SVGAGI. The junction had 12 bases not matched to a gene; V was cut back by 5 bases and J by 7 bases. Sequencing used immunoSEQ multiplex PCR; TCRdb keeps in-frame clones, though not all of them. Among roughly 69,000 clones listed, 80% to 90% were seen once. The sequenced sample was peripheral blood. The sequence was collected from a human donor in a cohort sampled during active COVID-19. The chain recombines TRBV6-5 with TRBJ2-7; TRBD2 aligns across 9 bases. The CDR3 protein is CASSRRGGRAGEQYF. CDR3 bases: TGTGCCAGCAGTCGCCGCGGCGGGAGGGCCGGGGAGCAGTACTTC.